This TCR beta chain was sequenced during a study of graft-versus-host responses after intestinal transplantation. In regard to this clone: As yet, its antigen is unknown.

CDR1 is MNHEY and CDR2 is SVGAGI in the germline V gene. There are 15 residues in the CDR3. TCRdb's copy holds only in-frame clones and misses some; the assay was immunoSEQ multiplex PCR. The data contain some 80,000 clones, 75% to 95% of them singletons. This TCR derives from a human donor who was the organ donor for an intestinal transplant. The chain carries TRBV6-5 and TRBJ2-5, with D uncertain. The J call is uncertain, as TRBJ2-7 better fits the DNA end. The source material was unstimulated CD8+ T cells sorted from spleen or lymph node cells, sampled before transplant. The CDR3 here is CASSYSMRTSYEQYF. CDR3 bases: TGTGCCAGCAGTTACTCGATGAGGACCTCCTACGAGCAGTACTTC.